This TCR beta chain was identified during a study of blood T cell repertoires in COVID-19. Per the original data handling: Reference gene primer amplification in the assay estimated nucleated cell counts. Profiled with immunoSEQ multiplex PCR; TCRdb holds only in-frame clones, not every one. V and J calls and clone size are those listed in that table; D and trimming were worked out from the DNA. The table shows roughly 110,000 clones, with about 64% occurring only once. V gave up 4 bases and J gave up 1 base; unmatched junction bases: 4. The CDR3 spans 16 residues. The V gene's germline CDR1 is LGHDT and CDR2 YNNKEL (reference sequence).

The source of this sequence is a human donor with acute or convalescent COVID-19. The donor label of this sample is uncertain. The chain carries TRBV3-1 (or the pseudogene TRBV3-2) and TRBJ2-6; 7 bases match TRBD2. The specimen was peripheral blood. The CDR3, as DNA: TGTGCCAGCAGCCGGGGCGGGGGTTCTGGGGCCAACGTCCTGACTTTC. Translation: CASSRGGGSGANVLTF.